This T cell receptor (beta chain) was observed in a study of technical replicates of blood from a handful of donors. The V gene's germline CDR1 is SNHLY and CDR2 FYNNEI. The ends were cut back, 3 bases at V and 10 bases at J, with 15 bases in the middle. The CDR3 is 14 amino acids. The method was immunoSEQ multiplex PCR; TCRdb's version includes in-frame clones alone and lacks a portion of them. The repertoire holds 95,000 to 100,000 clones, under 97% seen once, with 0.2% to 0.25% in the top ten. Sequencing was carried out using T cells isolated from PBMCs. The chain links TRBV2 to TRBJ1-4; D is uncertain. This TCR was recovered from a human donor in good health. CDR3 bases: TGTGCCAGCAGTGAGTCATGGACGGCGGGAAAACTGTTTTTT. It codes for CASSESWTAGKLFF.